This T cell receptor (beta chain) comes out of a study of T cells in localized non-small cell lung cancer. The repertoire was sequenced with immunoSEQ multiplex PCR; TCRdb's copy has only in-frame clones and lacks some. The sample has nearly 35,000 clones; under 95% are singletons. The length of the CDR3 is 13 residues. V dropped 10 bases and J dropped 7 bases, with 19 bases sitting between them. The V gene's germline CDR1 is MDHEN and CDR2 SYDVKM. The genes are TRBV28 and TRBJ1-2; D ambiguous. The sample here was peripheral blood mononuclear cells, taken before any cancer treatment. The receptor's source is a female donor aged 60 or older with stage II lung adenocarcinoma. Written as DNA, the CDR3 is TGTGCCACACCCAATTCCCGGGGAGGTGGCTACACCTTC. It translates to CATPNSRGGGYTF.